One TCR beta chain is described in this entry. Its antigen is currently unknown. Since a much larger clone is just one base distant, this may be a read error. The sample belongs to a study of T-cell reconstitution after alpha-beta-depleted transplantation in children. The CDR3 length is 15 residues. Germline V gene data show CDR1 as MDHEN and CDR2 as SYDVKM. Unique molecular identifiers were used to barcode this TCRbeta library. Via MiXCR, TCRdb re-called the PCR reads, giving one row per CDR3 protein. The data hold hundreds of thousands of distinct CDR3 sequences, with roughly 10% observed a single time. Overall study results and limits: Several patients had high TCRbeta diversity at day 60; it came from surviving recipient T cells and thymic progenitors. It was reported that alpha-beta T cells came from several hundred expanded graft clones (about two months after transplant).

The sequencing here drew on peripheral blood, taken 180 days after TCRalphabeta/CD19-depleted stem cell transplant. The V and J genes are TRBV28 and TRBJ2-1, with D possibly TRBD1 on 6 matching bases. The clonotype was recovered from a male patient between 2 and 10 years old who had a stem cell transplant for chronic granulomatous disease, so the T cells may come from the graft donor. The CDR3 here is CASTIGGGGYNEQSF. CDR3 bases: TGTGCCAGCACTATTGGGGGCGGCGGGTACAATGAGCAGTCCTTC.